Shown below are 27 T cell receptor beta chains from a single sample sequenced in a study of T cells in Graves' hyperthyroidism and ophthalmopathy. The source material, RNA transcripts, was used to amplify TCR beta CDR3 regions. Using the HTBI primer set, a first-round RT-PCR was run on the TCR CDR3. TCRdb reanalysed the multiplex PCR reads using MiXCR and keeps one entry per CDR3 protein. Seen here are some 400,000 distinct CDR3 sequences, roughly 13% observed once, and the top ten hold less than 25%. Sequenced: blood. All receptors derive from a man younger than 45 with Graves' hyperthyroidism that later progressed to Graves' ophthalmopathy.

This clonotype was detected ten times or more. The chain has TRBV28 and TRBJ1-3, with D unclear. The V end was cut by 7 bases, the J end by 7 bases, with 14 bases between. CDR1 is MDHEN, CDR2 SYDVKM, per germline. The CDR3 has 13 residues. The CDR3 nucleotides are TGTGCCAGCACCTCGGAGCCCCGGAACACCATATATTTT. It specifies CASTSEPRNTIYF. Variable domain in full (rest from reference TRBV28 and TRBJ1-3): DVKVTQSSRYLVKRTGEKVFLECVQDMDHENMFWYRQDPGLGLRLIYFSYDVKMKEKGDIPEGYSVSREKKERFSLILESASTNQTSMYLCASTSEPRNTIYFGEGSWLTVV.

A few counts support this clonotype. The genes are TRBV19 and TRBJ2-3; D unclear. Trimming took 3 bases from V and 4 from J, leaving 14 bases between them. The CDR3 contains 15 residues. Germline values: CDR1 LNHDA, CDR2 SQIVND (reference sequence). CDR3 nucleotide sequence: TGTGCCAGTAGTATGAACCCCTCGGTCGCAGATACGCAGTATTTT. This sequence encodes CASSMNPSVADTQYF.

The V gene is TRBV20-1, the J gene TRBJ2-6; D remains ambiguous. Germline loops: CDR1 DFQATT, CDR2 SNEGSKA (reference sequence). Trimming took 0 bases from V and 7 from J, leaving 10 bases between them. The CDR3 loop spans 14 amino acids. The CDR3, as DNA: TGCAGTGCTAGAGATTCCGTTGGAGCCAACGTCCTGACTTTC. Translated: CSARDSVGANVLTF.

The DNA for the CDR3 is TGCAGCGTTGACCCGGCTAGCGGGGGTTACGCCTACAATGAGCAGTTCTTC. This sequence encodes CSVDPASGGYAYNEQFF. The chain joins TRBV29-1 to TRBJ2-1, with 10 bases aligning to TRBD2. This CDR3 contains 17 residues. CDR1 SQVTM and CDR2 ANQGSEA come from the germline V gene. Trimming at V came to 3 bases and at J to 2 bases, leaving 10 bases not matched to a gene.

Only a few counts were recorded for this clonotype. The rearrangement links TRBV5-1 to TRBJ2-2, with 9 bases matching TRBD1. In germline, CDR1 is SGHRS, CDR2 YFSETQ. Trimming at V came to 3 bases and at J to 4 bases, leaving 7 bases not matched to a gene. There are 16 residues in the CDR3. CDR3 bases: TGCGCCAGCAGCTCCGCTCGGACAGGGGCCACCGGGGAGCTGTTTTTT. Translating gives CASSSARTGATGELFF.

The sample holds a few counts of this clonotype. This chain links TRBV19 with TRBJ1-5, with D tentatively TRBD1 (5 bases). Germline V gene sequence: CDR1 LNHDA, CDR2 SQIVND (reference sequence). The CDR3 contains 17 residues. Trimming shortened V by 3 bases and J by 2 bases, and 17 bases separated the two germline ends. For the CDR3, the DNA is TGTGCCAGTAGTATGAGGGACCCACCCATGGGCAATCAGCCCCAGCATTTT. Translating gives CASSMRDPPMGNQPQHF.

This clonotype has ten or more counts. The chain joins TRBV6-7 to TRBJ1-2; perhaps TRBD1 as D (5 bases). TRBV6-7 is known as an ORF, though its function is uncertain. This CDR3 has 15 amino acids. Trimming took 0 bases from V and 6 from J, leaving 14 bases between them. CDR3 nucleotide sequence: TGTGCCAGCAGTTACTCTCCCCAGGGTTTGGATGGCTACACCTTC. Translation gives CASSYSPQGLDGYTF.

The chain has TRBV9 and TRBJ2-1; TRBD1 matches 8 bases. In germline, CDR1 is SGDLS, CDR2 YYNGEE. Trimming took 3 bases from V and 6 from J; bases not matched to a gene: 5. The CDR3 spans 14 residues. This chain's CDR3 is CASSAQGAGNEQFF. The DNA for the CDR3 is TGTGCCAGCAGCGCCCAGGGGGCAGGCAATGAGCAGTTCTTC.

CDR3 protein: CASSSRRGTVSPLHF. The CDR3 region has the DNA TGTGCCAGCAGCTCGAGAAGGGGTACCGTCTCACCCCTCCACTTT. The chain combines TRBV5-4 with TRBJ1-6, with D possibly matching TRBD1 (5 bases). Germline loops: CDR1 SGHNT, CDR2 YYREEE (reference sequence). The CDR3 covers 15 residues. Trimming cost V 3 bases and J 10 bases, with 17 bases left between them.

This clonotype was detected ten times or more. V gene TRBV5-1 combines with J gene TRBJ1-2; 8 positions match TRBD1. The J segment lost 6 bases and the V segment lost 4 bases, leaving 5 bases of the junction unmatched. This CDR3 region has 13 residues. CDR1 is SGHRS and CDR2 is YFSETQ in the germline V gene. CDR3 DNA: TGCGCCAGCAGCCAACCGACAGGGGATGGCTACACCTTC. Its translation is CASSQPTGDGYTF.

The chain is built from TRBV7-3 and TRBJ1-6; D not certain. CDR3 length equals 15 residues. V was trimmed by 1 base and J by 2 bases, leaving 6 bases between them. The germline CDR1 and CDR2 sequences are SGHTA and FQGTGA. The CDR3 coding sequence is TGTGCCAGCAGCTTAAGTACAGCCTATAATTCACCCCTCCACTTT. It is translated as CASSLSTAYNSPLHF. The variable domain in full, with the rest retrieved from reference TRBV7-3 and TRBJ1-6, is GAGVSQTPSNKVTEKGKYVELRCDPISGHTALYWYRQSLGQGPEFLIYFQGTGAADDSGLPNDRFFAVRPEGSVSTLKIQRTERGDSAVYLCASSLSTAYNSPLHFGNGTRLTVT.

This clonotype was seen a few times. The chain uses TRBV3-1 and TRBJ2-1, with 13 positions matching TRBD2. There are 16 residues in the CDR3. V lost 1 base to trimming and J lost 7 bases; unmatched junction nucleotides: 4. Germline CDR1 is LGHDT and CDR2 is YNNKEL (reference sequence). The CDR3 nucleotides read TGTGCCAGCAGCCAAGTTAAACTAGCGGGGGGGAATGAGCAGTTCTTC. Protein sequence: CASSQVKLAGGNEQFF.

This clonotype has at least ten counts. The V gene is TRBV12-5, the J gene TRBJ2-2; D assignment may be TRBD1 or TRBD2 (5 bases each). The CDR3 covers 13 residues. The V gene lost 4 bases and the J gene lost 8 bases, with 11 bases spanning the gap. The V gene's germline CDR1 is LGHNT and CDR2 FRNRAP. The CDR3 DNA follows: TGTGCTAGTGGTTCCTCTGGGGGAGGGGAGCTGTTTTTT. Translated, it gives CASGSSGGGELFF. Supplemented by reference TRBV12-5 and TRBJ2-2, the full variable domain reads DARVTQTPRHKVTEMGQEVTMRCQPILGHNTVFWYRQTMMQGLELLAYFRNRAPLDDSGMPKDRFSAEMPDATLATLKIQPSEPRDSAVYFCASGSSGGGELFFGEGSRLTVL.

The chain employs TRBV5-8 and TRBJ1-1, with D uncertain. The CDR3 length is 14 residues. Looked up from germline, CDR1 is SGHTS and CDR2 is YDEGEE. The V gene lost 5 bases and the J gene lost 0 bases, with 11 bases spanning the gap. CDR3 nucleotides: TGTGCCAGCAGACCCGGGCCGGTGAACACTGAAGCTTTCTTT. This codes for CASRPGPVNTEAFF.

This clonotype came up many times. The V gene is TRBV20-1, the J gene TRBJ2-1; D might be TRBD1 (6 bases). The length of the CDR3 is 16 residues. Germline CDR1 and CDR2: DFQATT and SNEGSKA (reference sequence). Trimming pared 2 bases from V and 1 base from J, leaving 15 bases between. CDR3 nucleotides: TGCAGTGCTAGAACTAGGGGGTCGAGGTCCTACAATGAGCAGTTCTTC. This encodes CSARTRGSRSYNEQFF.

This clonotype was counted many times. CDR3 region: CASSENRVGVAEAFF. The CDR3 bases are TGTGCCAGCAGTGAAAATCGGGTAGGAGTCGCTGAAGCTTTCTTT. The chain couples TRBV2 to TRBJ1-1, with D hard to call. The CDR3 totals 15 residues. The germline V and J ends were trimmed by 2 bases and 6 bases, with 16 bases remaining between them. In germline, CDR1 is SNHLY, CDR2 FYNNEI. The full variable domain, rest sourced from reference TRBV2 and TRBJ1-1, is EPEVTQTPSHQVTQMGQEVILRCVPISNHLYFYWYRQILGQKVEFLVSFYNNEISEKSEIFDDQFSVERPDGSNFTLKIRSTKLEDSAMYFCASSENRVGVAEAFFGQGTRLTVV.

The chain couples TRBV2 to TRBJ2-6; D unclear. The germline V gene encodes CDR1 SNHLY and CDR2 FYNNEI. Between the trimmed V and J ends, which lost 11 bases and 0 bases, there was a span of 8 bases. CDR3 length: 13 residues. The CDR3 sequence: CAVGFSGANVLTF. The CDR3 DNA reads as TGTGCCGTCGGATTCTCTGGGGCCAACGTCCTGACTTTC.

The chain uses TRBV7-2 and TRBJ2-3; D remains ambiguous. V gave up 1 base and J gave up 0 bases, with 14 bases separating them. This CDR3 has 17 amino acids. Germline V gene lookup returns CDR1 SGHTA and CDR2 FQGNSA. Here the CDR3 reads CASSLGWARPSTDTQYF. CDR3 nucleotide sequence: TGTGCCAGCAGCTTAGGTTGGGCGCGCCCTAGCACAGATACGCAGTATTTT. The full variable domain, rest sourced from reference TRBV7-2 and TRBJ2-3, is GAGVSQSPSNKVTEKGKDVELRCDPISGHTALYWYRQSLGQGLEFLIYFQGNSAPDKSGLPSDRFSAERTGGSVSTLTIQRTQQEDSAVYLCASSLGWARPSTDTQYFGPGTRLTVL.

This clonotype was seen a handful of times. The rearrangement joins TRBV6-2 or TRBV6-3 to TRBJ1-2, with D perhaps matching TRBD1 (5 bases). V lost 9 bases and J 5 bases, leaving 16 bases between the germline ends. Germline loops: CDR1 MNHEY, CDR2 SVGEGT. The CDR3 totals 13 residues. Written as DNA, the CDR3 is TGTGCCAGTGCTGGGGCAGGGTTTTATGGCTACACCTTC. Its translation is CASAGAGFYGYTF.

This chain uses TRBV5-8 with TRBJ2-1; 14 nucleotides align to TRBD2. This CDR3 has 16 amino acids. J was trimmed by 2 bases and V by 3 bases; bases with no gene match: 1. The germline V gene has CDR1 SGHTS and CDR2 YDEGEE. CDR3 DNA sequence: TGTGCCAGCAGCTGGGGACTAGCGGGGGCCTACAATGAGCAGTTCTTC. This gives the protein CASSWGLAGAYNEQFF.

Ten or more counts support this clonotype. The chain employs TRBV2 and TRBJ1-2; no definite D call. The CDR3 runs 12 residues. Germline V gene sequence: CDR1 SNHLY, CDR2 FYNNEI. Between the trimmed V and J ends, which lost 3 bases and 6 bases, there was a span of 8 bases. The CDR3 coding sequence is TGTGCCAGCAGTGAGGGGTCAAATGGCTACACCTTC. Translating it yields CASSEGSNGYTF.

The chain couples TRBV5-1 to TRBJ2-1; D is perhaps TRBD2 (5 bases). The V end was cut by 1 base, the J end by 8 bases, with 13 bases between. Looked up from germline, CDR1 is SGHRS and CDR2 is YFSETQ. CDR3 length: 14 residues. The CDR3, as DNA: TGCGCCAGCAGCTTGTTGTTCGCGGGCCATGAGCAGTTCTTC. Residues: CASSLLFAGHEQFF.

This clonotype was seen at least ten times. V and J are TRBV12-5 and TRBJ2-7; D is unclear. The CDR3 contains 14 residues. Deletions cut 8 bases from V and 0 bases from J, with 14 bases between. Germline CDR1 LGHNT, CDR2 FRNRAP. The CDR3 sequence: CASNEAANSYEQYF. As DNA, the CDR3 is TGTGCTAGTAACGAGGCAGCCAACTCCTACGAGCAGTACTTC.

This clonotype was counted many times. The chain combines TRBV5-1 with TRBJ2-3, with D unclear. V lost 0 bases, J lost 0 bases, and 8 bases lay in between. CDR1 and CDR2 from the germline V gene are SGHRS and YFSETQ. CDR3 size: 15 residues. Here the CDR3 DNA reads TGCGCCAGCAGCTTGGACGCTCCTAGCACAGATACGCAGTATTTT. This translates into CASSLDAPSTDTQYF. Filled out from reference TRBV5-1 and TRBJ2-3, the complete variable domain reads KAGVTQTPRYLIKTRGQQVTLSCSPISGHRSVSWYQQTPGQGLQFLFEYFSETQRNKGNFPGRFSGRQFSNSRSEMNVSTLELGDSALYLCASSLDAPSTDTQYFGPGTRLTVL.

A few counts support this clonotype. This chain connects TRBV7-6 to TRBJ2-2; 13 bases fit TRBD2. The CDR3 totals 18 residues. In germline, CDR1 is SGHVS, CDR2 FNYEAQ. Germline trimming cut 5 bases from V and 1 base from J; bases unmatched to any gene: 7. The CDR3 reads CASSVPTSGGMNTGELFF. CDR3 sequence (DNA): TGTGCCAGCAGCGTGCCGACTAGCGGGGGGATGAACACCGGGGAGCTGTTTTTT.

This chain connects TRBV6-1 to TRBJ1-5, with D uncertain. The CDR3 covers 15 residues. The germline V gene encodes CDR1 MNHNS and CDR2 SASEGT. V lost 5 bases to trimming and J lost 0 bases, with 11 bases between them. CDR3 coding DNA: TGTGCCAGCAGTCGGAGCACTTATAGCAATCAGCCCCAGCATTTT. It encodes CASSRSTYSNQPQHF.

The rearrangement links TRBV5-1 to TRBJ2-5, with D perhaps matching TRBD1 or TRBD2 (5 bases each). Germline assignment: CDR1 SGHRS and CDR2 YFSETQ. This CDR3 spans 13 amino acids. Trimming cost V 4 bases and J 2 bases, with 9 bases left between them. The CDR3 loop is CASSAGSQETQYF. The CDR3 DNA follows: TGCGCCAGCAGCGCAGGGAGTCAAGAGACCCAGTACTTC.